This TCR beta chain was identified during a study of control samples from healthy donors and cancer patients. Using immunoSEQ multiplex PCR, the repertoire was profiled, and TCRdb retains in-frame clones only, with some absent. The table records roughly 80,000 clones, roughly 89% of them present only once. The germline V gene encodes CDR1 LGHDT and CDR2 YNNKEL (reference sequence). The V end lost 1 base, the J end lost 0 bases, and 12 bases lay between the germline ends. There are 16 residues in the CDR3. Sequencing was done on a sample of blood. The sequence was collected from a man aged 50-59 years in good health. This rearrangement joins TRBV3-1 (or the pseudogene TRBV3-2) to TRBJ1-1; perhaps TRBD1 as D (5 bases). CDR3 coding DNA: TGTGCCAGCAGCCAAGTCTGGGACGGCCTGAACACTGAAGCTTTCTTT. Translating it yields CASSQVWDGLNTEAFF.